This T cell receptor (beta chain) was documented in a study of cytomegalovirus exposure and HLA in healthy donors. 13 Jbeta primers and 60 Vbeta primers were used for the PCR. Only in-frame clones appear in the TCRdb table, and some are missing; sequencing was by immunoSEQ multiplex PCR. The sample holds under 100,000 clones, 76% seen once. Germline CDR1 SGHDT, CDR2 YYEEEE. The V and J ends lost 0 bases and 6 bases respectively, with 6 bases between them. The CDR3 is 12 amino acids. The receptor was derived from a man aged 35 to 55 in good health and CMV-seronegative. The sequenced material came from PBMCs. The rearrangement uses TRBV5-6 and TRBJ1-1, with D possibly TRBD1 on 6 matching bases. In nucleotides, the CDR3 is TGTGCCAGCAGCTTGGAGGGGGCTGAAGCTTTCTTT. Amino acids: CASSLEGAEAFF.